The 12 T cell receptor beta chains below all came from one sample that was sequenced in a study of monozygotic twins with inflammatory bowel disease. No DNA is given; TCRdb re-called the 5' RACE reads and lists each CDR3 protein once. Here the sample table reports 150,000 to 200,000 distinct CDR3 sequences. The sequencing sample was made of blood. These receptors all stem from a human donor with ulcerative colitis or Crohn's disease, or a healthy co-twin of an affected twin (not recorded which).

This sequence joins TRBV6-2 or TRBV6-3 and TRBJ1-2. The CDR3 loop spans 17 amino acids. The germline CDR1 and CDR2 sequences are MNHEY and SVGEGT. CDR3 region: CASSYFVMDGANYGYTF.

The chain recombines TRBV7-2 with TRBJ1-6; lacking DNA, the TRBD1 call made by TCRdb goes unchecked. The length of the CDR3 is 17 residues. Germline lookup yields CDR1 SGHTA and CDR2 FQGNSA. CDR3 region: CASSFGTGFWYNSPLHF.

J is TRBJ1-2 and V is TRBV4-1; absent DNA, TCRdb's TRBD1 call cannot be checked. This CDR3 has 15 residues. Germline CDR1 MGHRA, CDR2 YSYEKL. This CDR3 reads CASSPTGGAVAGYTF.

This rearrangement joins TRBV7-2 to TRBJ2-5; as DNA is missing, the TRBD2 call by TCRdb cannot be tested. This CDR3 has 12 residues. The germline gives CDR1 SGHTA, CDR2 FQGNSA. The CDR3 sequence: CASSSAGETQYF.

The chain's CDR3 is CATSDRMTALDTQYF. The rearrangement uses TRBV24-1 and TRBJ2-3; TCRdb gives TRBD1 as the D gene, but with no DNA this cannot be confirmed. The germline gives CDR1 KGHDR, CDR2 SFDVKD. This CDR3 has 15 residues.

The gene calls are TRBV29-1 and TRBJ2-1; the D gene TCRdb calls, TRBD1, cannot be checked with no DNA. This CDR3 is built from 14 residues. CDR1 is SQVTM and CDR2 is ANQGSEA in the germline V gene. The CDR3 region is CSVLRTGAYNEQFF.

This CDR3 is CASSYRDRTHYEQYF. This chain joins TRBV27 and TRBJ2-7; TCRdb's D call, TRBD1, is unchecked because there is no DNA. CDR1 and CDR2 from the germline V gene are MNHEY and SMNVEV (reference sequence). CDR3 length: 15 amino acids.

The chain joins TRBV11-2 to TRBJ2-5; TCRdb lists TRBD2, though no DNA is available to test this call. Germline V gene lookup returns CDR1 SGHAT and CDR2 FQNNGV. There are 14 residues in the CDR3. This chain's CDR3 is CASSLRAPQETQYF.

V usage is TRBV10-3 and J usage is TRBJ2-1; no DNA is available, so the TRBD1 call from TCRdb remains unchecked. Germline CDR1 reads ENHRY; CDR2 reads SYGVKD. CDR3 length: 15 amino acids. The CDR3 sequence is CAISESRGNRNEQFF.

This chain links TRBV5-1 with TRBJ2-7; TCRdb lists TRBD1, though no DNA is available to test this call. The CDR3 loop spans 15 amino acids. Germline lookup yields CDR1 SGHRS and CDR2 YFSETQ. The CDR3 protein is CASSLMGGRPYEQYF.

The genes are TRBV12-3 or TRBV12-4 and TRBJ2-2; TCRdb calls TRBD1, which cannot be checked without DNA. This CDR3 has 18 amino acids. CDR3 sequence: CASSPRGSIGTVTGELFF.

The rearrangement joins TRBV6-6 to TRBJ2-5. Per germline, CDR1 MNHNY and CDR2 SVGAGI (reference sequence). The CDR3 consists of 12 residues. The CDR3 is CASRRFQETQYF.